This T cell receptor beta chain was identified in a study of regulatory T cells in long-lasting Graves disease. Notes on the study in general: Thyroid tissue was not sampled; only peripheral blood was. TRBV28 was favored in persistent disease, as were TRBJ1-2 and TRBJ2-5.

The time point: newly diagnosed GD, antithyroid drugs for less than 3 months. From PBMCs, RNA was extracted and then used to make the TCR library. Patients all came to the study from an endocrinology department in Xi'an, China. The TCR beta library used iRepertoire HTBI primers with Arm-PCR amplification of CDR3. MiXCR was run by TCRdb on the multiplex PCR reads, yielding one entry per CDR3 protein. Of more than 300,000 distinct CDR3 sequences listed, 15% are singletons. Germline V gives CDR1 LNHDA, CDR2 SQIVND (reference sequence). The V and J ends lost 1 base and 7 bases respectively, with 23 bases between them. The length of the CDR3 is 18 residues. Note on this clonotype: What it binds is unknown.

The material sequenced was peripheral blood mononuclear cells (PBMCs), taken at new diagnosis, from a patient treated with antithyroid drugs. The J gene is TRBJ2-1, the V gene TRBV19; D is uncertain. This clonotype was sampled from a female donor with Graves disease. The CDR3 sequence: CASSIASVARPLGNEQFF. The DNA for the CDR3 is TGTGCCAGTAGTATAGCCTCGGTAGCTCGCCCCCTAGGGAATGAGCAGTTCTTC.